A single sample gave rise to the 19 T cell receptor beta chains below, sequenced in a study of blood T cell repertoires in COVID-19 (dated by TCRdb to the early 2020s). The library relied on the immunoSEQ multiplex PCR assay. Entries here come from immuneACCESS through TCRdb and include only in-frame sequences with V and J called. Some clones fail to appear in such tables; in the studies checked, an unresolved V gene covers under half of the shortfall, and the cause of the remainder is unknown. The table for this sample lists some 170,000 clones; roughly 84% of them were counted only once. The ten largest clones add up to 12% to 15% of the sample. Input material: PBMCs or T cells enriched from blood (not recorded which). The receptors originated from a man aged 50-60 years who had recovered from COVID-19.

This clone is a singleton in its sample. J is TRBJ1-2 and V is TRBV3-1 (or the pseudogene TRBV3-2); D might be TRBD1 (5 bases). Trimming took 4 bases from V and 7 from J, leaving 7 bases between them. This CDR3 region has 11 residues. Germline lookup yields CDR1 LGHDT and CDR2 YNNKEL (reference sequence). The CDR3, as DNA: TGTGCCAGCAGCCGAGACAGTGGCTACACCTTC. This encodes CASSRDSGYTF.

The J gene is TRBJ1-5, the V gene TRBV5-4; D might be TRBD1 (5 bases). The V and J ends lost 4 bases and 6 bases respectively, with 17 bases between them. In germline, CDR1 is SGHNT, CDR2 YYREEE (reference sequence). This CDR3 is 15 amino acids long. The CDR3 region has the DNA TGTGCCAGCAGCAAAGATCAGGGTGTGAGTCAGCCCCAGCATTTT. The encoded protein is CASSKDQGVSQPQHF. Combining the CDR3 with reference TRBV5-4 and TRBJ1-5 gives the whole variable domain ETGVTQSPTHLIKTRGQQVTLRCSSQSGHNTVSWYQQALGQGPQFIFQYYREEENGRGNFPPRFSGLQFPNYSSELNVNALELDDSALYLCASSKDQGVSQPQHFGDGTRLSIL.

CDR3 region: CSASETGRGAFF. In DNA form, the CDR3 reads TGCAGTGCTAGTGAAACAGGAAGGGGAGCTTTCTTT. This chain uses TRBV20-1 with TRBJ1-1; D might be TRBD1 (5 bases). This CDR3 contains 12 residues. Germline V gene data show CDR1 as DFQATT and CDR2 as SNEGSKA (reference sequence). The V and J ends lost 3 bases and 10 bases respectively, with 15 bases between them.

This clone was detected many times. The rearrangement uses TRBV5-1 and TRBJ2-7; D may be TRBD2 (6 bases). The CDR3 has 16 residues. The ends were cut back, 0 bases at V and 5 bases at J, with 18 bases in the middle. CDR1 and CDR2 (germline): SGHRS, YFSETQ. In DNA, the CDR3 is TGCGCCAGCAGCTTGGTTAGAGCGGGCGCGCAGAACGAGCAGTACTTC. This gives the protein CASSLVRAGAQNEQYF. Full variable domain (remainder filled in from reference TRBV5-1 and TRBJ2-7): KAGVTQTPRYLIKTRGQQVTLSCSPISGHRSVSWYQQTPGQGLQFLFEYFSETQRNKGNFPGRFSGRQFSNSRSEMNVSTLELGDSALYLCASSLVRAGAQNEQYFGPGTRLTVT.

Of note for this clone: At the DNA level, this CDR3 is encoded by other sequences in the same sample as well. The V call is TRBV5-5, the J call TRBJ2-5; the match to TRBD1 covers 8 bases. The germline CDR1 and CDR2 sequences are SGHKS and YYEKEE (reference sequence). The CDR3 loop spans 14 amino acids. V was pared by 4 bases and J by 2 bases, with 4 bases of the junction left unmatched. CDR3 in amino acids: CASSQGQGQETQYF. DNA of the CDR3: TGTGCCAGCAGCCAAGGACAGGGTCAAGAGACCCAGTACTTC.

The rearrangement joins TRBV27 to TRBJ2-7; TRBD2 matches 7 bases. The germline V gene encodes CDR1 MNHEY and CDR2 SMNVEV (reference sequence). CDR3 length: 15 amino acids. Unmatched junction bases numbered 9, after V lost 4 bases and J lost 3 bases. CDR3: CASSSPATSRYEQYF. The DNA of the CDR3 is TGTGCCAGCAGTTCCCCAGCGACTAGCCGCTACGAGCAGTACTTC.

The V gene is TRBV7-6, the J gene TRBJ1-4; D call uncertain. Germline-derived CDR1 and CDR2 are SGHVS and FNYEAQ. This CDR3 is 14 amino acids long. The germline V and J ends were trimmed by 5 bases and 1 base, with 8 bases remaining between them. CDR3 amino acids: CASSPYRTNEKLFF. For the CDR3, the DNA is TGTGCCAGCAGCCCCTATAGAACTAATGAAAAACTGTTTTTT.

The CDR3 reads CASSLEGGDEKLFF. CDR3 DNA: TGTGCCAGCAGCTTAGAAGGGGGGGATGAAAAACTGTTTTTT. This chain links TRBV7-2 with TRBJ1-4, with D possibly being TRBD1 (6 bases). V lost 1 base to trimming and J lost 6 bases, with 9 bases between them. The CDR3 has 14 residues. CDR1 is SGHTA, CDR2 FQGNSA, per germline.

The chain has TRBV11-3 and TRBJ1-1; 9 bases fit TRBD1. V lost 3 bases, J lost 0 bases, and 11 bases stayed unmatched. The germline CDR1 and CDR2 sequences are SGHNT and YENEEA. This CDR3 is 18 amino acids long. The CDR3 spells CASSFVQGASPLNTEAFF. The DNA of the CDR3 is TGTGCCAGCAGCTTTGTACAGGGGGCGAGTCCTTTGAACACTGAAGCTTTCTTT.

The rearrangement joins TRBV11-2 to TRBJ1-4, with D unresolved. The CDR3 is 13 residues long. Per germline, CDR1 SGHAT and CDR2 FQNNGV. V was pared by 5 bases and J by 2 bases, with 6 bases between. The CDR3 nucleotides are TGTGCCAGCAGCCTGAGCACTAATGAAAAACTGTTTTTT. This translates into CASSLSTNEKLFF.

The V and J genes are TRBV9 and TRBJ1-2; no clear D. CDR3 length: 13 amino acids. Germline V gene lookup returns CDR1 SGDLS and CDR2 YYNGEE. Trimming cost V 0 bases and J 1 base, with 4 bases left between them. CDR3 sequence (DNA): TGTGCCAGCAGCGTAGAACATAACTATGGCTACACCTTC. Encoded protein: CASSVEHNYGYTF. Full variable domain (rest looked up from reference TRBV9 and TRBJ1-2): DSGVTQTPKHLITATGQRVTLRCSPRSGDLSVYWYQQSLDQGLQFLIQYYNGEERAKGNILERFSAQQFPDLHSELNLSSLELGDSALYFCASSVEHNYGYTFGSGTRLTVV.

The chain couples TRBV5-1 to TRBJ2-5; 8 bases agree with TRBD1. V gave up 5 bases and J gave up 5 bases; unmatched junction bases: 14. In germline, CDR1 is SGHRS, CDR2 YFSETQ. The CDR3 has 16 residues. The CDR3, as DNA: TGCGCCAGCAGACGTGACAGGGGTATGAGCAAGGAGACCCAGTACTTC. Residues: CASRRDRGMSKETQYF.

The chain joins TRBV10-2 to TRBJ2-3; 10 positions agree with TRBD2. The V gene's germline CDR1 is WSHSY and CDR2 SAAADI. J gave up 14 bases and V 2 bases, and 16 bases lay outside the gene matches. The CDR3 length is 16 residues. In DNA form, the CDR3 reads TGCGCCAGCAGTGAGAAGGCTAGCGGGGGCCTCCTCCCCCGGTATTTT. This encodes CASSEKASGGLLPRYF.

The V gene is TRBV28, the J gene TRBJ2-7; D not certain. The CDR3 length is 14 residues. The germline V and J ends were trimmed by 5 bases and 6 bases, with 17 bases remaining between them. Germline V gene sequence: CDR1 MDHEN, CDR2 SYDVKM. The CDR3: CASSPPRKTGEQYF. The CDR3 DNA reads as TGTGCCAGCAGTCCCCCTCGAAAGACGGGCGAGCAGTACTTC.

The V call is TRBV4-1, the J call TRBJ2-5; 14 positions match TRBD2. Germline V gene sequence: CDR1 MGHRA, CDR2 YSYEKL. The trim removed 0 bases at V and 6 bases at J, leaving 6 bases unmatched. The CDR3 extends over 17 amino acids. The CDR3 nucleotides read TGCGCCAGCAGCCAAGATCCGGGGACTAGCGGGGGTAAGACCCAGTACTTC. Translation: CASSQDPGTSGGKTQYF.

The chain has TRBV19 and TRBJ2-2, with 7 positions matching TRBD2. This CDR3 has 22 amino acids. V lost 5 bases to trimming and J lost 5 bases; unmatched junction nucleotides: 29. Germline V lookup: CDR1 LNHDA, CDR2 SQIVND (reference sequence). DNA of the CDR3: TGTGCCAGTAGTCCCCAGTATGACCTACAAATAGACCGGGGGGTTAGGACCGGGGAGCTGTTTTTT. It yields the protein CASSPQYDLQIDRGVRTGELFF.

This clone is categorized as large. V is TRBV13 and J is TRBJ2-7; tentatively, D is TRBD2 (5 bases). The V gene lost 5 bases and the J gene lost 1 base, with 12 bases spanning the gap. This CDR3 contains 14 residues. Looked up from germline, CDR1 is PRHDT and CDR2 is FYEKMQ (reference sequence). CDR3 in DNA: TGTGCCAGCAGCCCCCTCGGGGATTCCTACGAGCAGTACTTC. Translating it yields CASSPLGDSYEQYF.

The CDR3 DNA follows: TGTGCCAGCAGCCTTACGACAGGGATCGGTGTCACTGAAGCTTTCTTT. It translates to CASSLTTGIGVTEAFF. The chain is built from TRBV7-8 and TRBJ1-1; 7 bases fit TRBD1. Looked up from germline, CDR1 is SGHVS and CDR2 is FQNEAQ. There are 16 residues in the CDR3. J lost 4 bases, V lost 5 bases, and 13 bases had no gene match.

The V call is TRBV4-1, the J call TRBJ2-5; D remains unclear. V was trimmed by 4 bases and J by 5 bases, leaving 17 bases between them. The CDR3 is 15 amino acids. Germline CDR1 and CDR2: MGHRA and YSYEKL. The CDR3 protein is CASSLTATVIETQYF. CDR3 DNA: TGCGCCAGCAGCCTCACTGCCACAGTCATCGAGACCCAGTACTTC.